These T cell receptor beta chains were read from a single sample in a study of blood T cell repertoires in COVID-19. The assay was immunoSEQ multiplex PCR, and TCRdb's table has in-frame clones only and misses some. The sample has approximately 300,000 clones; around 91% are singletons. Specimen: PBMCs or T cells enriched from blood (not recorded which). The receptor set was obtained from a woman aged 18 to 35 with acute COVID-19. The CDR3 runs from the conserved cysteine through the conserved F or W. A D gene is named only where the DNA matches it firmly. Some rows mark clone size as missing; the rest say once, few, many or name a class of expanded clone.

abundance	v_gene	d_gene	j_gene	CDR3nt	CDR3aa
NA	TRBV4-1	NA	TRBJ1-1	TGCGCCAGCAGCCAAGATTTTGGACTAACTGAAGCTTTCTTT	CASSQDFGLTEAFF
once	TRBV7-8	NA	TRBJ1-2	TGTGCCAGCAGCTTAACGGAGTCAGATCTTTACTATGGCTACACCTTC	CASSLTESDLYYGYTF
NA	TRBV5-8	TRBD1	TRBJ2-5	TGTGCCAGCAGCCCCTATTACCGGGACAGTGGAGAGACCCAGTACTTC	CASSPYYRDSGETQYF
NA	TRBV27	NA	TRBJ1-2	TGTGCCAGCAGTATAGGGTGGGGGGTAGACTATGGCTACACCTTC	CASSIGWGVDYGYTF
NA	TRBV5-5	TRBD1	TRBJ2-2	TGTGCCAGCAGCTTGGGGACAGGGTCTTTCCGGGTCGGGGAGCTGTTTTTT	CASSLGTGSFRVGELFF
NA	TRBV9	TRBD2	TRBJ2-5	TGTGCCAGCAGCGTAGCTAGCGGGATGGGAGAGACCCAGTACTTC	CASSVASGMGETQYF
NA	TRBV28	NA	TRBJ1-2	TGTGCCACACCCCCGGGAAGGGGGAACTATGGCTACACCTTC	CATPPGRGNYGYTF
NA	TRBV29-1	NA	TRBJ1-4	TGCAGCGTTGAAGTCCAACGGGGTGAAAAACTGTTTTTT	CSVEVQRGEKLFF
NA	TRBV5-6	TRBD1	TRBJ1-5	TGTGCCAGCAGCTTGGGACAGGGAGGCAATCAGCCCCAGCATTTT	CASSLGQGGNQPQHF
NA	TRBV29-1	TRBD1	TRBJ2-7	TGCAGCGTTGAAGAGTTGGACGGGACAGGGATTAACTACGAGCAGTACTTC	CSVEELDGTGINYEQYF
few	TRBV5-1	NA	TRBJ2-7	TGCGCCAGCAGCTTGGGGGCTTCTTCAGAGCAGTACTTC	CASSLGASSEQYF
once	TRBV28	NA	TRBJ1-1	TGTGCCAGCAGTTTACCCCCCTGGGCAGGGGCCGGGGCCACTGAAGCTTTCTTT	CASSLPPWAGAGATEAFF
NA	TRBV11-2	TRBD1	TRBJ1-5	TGTGCCAGCAGCTTAGACAGCAGGGGGAATCAGCCCCAGCATTTT	CASSLDSRGNQPQHF
NA	TRBV13	NA	TRBJ2-7	TGTGCCAGCAGCTTATTAAATTCCTACGAGCAGTACTTC	CASSLLNSYEQYF
NA	TRBV28	TRBD2	TRBJ2-2	TGTGCTAGCGGGCACACCGGGGAGCTGTTTTTT	CASGHTGELFF
NA	TRBV29-1	NA	TRBJ1-4	TGCAGCGCCCGGTTGGCAACTAATGAAAAACTGTTTTTT	CSARLATNEKLFF